This T cell receptor (beta chain) was found in a study of T cells in Graves' hyperthyroidism and ophthalmopathy. Broader study findings: Model predictions of ophthalmopathy came a median around 7.1 months before onset. Among thyroid clonotypes expanded above 0.001, most also appeared in blood.

The germline CDR1 and CDR2 sequences are MNHEY and SVGEGT. Trimming stripped 9 bases from V and 0 bases from J, with 13 bases between. This CDR3 contains 14 residues. Concerning this clonotype itself: The antigen is not known.

The source material, RNA transcripts, was used to amplify TCR beta CDR3 regions. Carried out on the TCR CDR3, a first-round RT-PCR used the HTBI primer set. TCRdb reprocessed the multiplex PCR reads with MiXCR, giving one entry per CDR3 protein. The sample shows some 370,000 distinct CDR3 sequences, approximately 17% of them seen only once. A patient was excluded if there was uncontrolled infection, other autoimmune disease, pregnancy or lactation. The sequence derives from a woman under 40 with Graves' hyperthyroidism that later progressed to Graves' ophthalmopathy. This chain connects TRBV6-2 or TRBV6-3 to TRBJ2-3; D not certain. Sequences were obtained from blood. CDR3 region: CASTIVTSTDTQYF. The DNA of the CDR3 is TGTGCCAGTACGATAGTAACCAGCACAGATACGCAGTATTTT.